These 24 T cell receptor beta chains originate from one sample sequenced in a study of cytomegalovirus exposure and HLA in healthy donors. It was with 60 Vbeta and 13 Jbeta primers that the PCR ran. Clones were read by immunoSEQ multiplex PCR, and TCRdb kept only the in-frame ones, dropping some. The sample holds about 91,000 clones, roughly 86% seen once. The sequenced sample was PBMCs. The receptors shown here come from a man aged 25-45 years in good health and CMV-seropositive.

This clone was counted a single time. This sequence joins TRBV19 and TRBJ2-7; D is possibly TRBD2 (5 bases). Germline V gives CDR1 LNHDA, CDR2 SQIVND (reference sequence). Trimming removed 1 base at V and 2 bases at J, with 9 bases between. This CDR3 has 14 residues. CDR3 nucleotides: TGTGCCAGTAGTATAGTGCCGGGAACCTACGAGCAGTACTTC. The encoded protein is CASSIVPGTYEQYF.

The J gene is TRBJ1-2, the V gene TRBV19, with TRBD1 as a possible D gene (5 bases). The CDR3 has 15 amino acids. The ends were cut back, 7 bases at V and 3 bases at J, with 18 bases in the middle. In germline, CDR1 is LNHDA, CDR2 SQIVND (reference sequence). The CDR3 reads CASTQDRGWDYGYTF. The CDR3 DNA reads as TGTGCCAGTACCCAAGATAGGGGCTGGGACTATGGCTACACCTTC.

The CDR3 spells CASSPPTLQTQYF. For the CDR3, the DNA is TGTGCCAGCAGTCCTCCGACTCTTCAAACGCAGTATTTT. This rearrangement joins TRBV28 to TRBJ2-3, with no clear D. Trimming cost V 5 bases and J 9 bases, with 15 bases left between them. Germline values: CDR1 MDHEN, CDR2 SYDVKM. CDR3 length: 13 residues.

The rearrangement links TRBV5-4 to TRBJ2-5, with TRBD2 matching over 11 bases. The CDR3 contains 16 residues. The V gene end was trimmed by 3 bases and the J gene end by 3 bases; junction bases not matched to a gene: 7. Germline CDR1 reads SGHNT; CDR2 reads YYREEE (reference sequence). CDR3 residues: CASSWAPTSGKETQYF. CDR3 in DNA: TGTGCCAGCAGCTGGGCCCCGACTAGCGGGAAAGAGACCCAGTACTTC.

The gene calls are TRBV19 and TRBJ1-4; D gene ambiguous. The germline V gene encodes CDR1 LNHDA and CDR2 SQIVND (reference sequence). The CDR3 covers 13 residues. Trimming cost V 10 bases and J 8 bases, with 17 bases left between them. This CDR3 is CATKVTEGEKLFF. The CDR3 DNA is TGTGCCACTAAGGTGACCGAGGGCGAAAAACTGTTTTTT.

This chain links TRBV4-2 with TRBJ1-3; TRBD1 agrees at 8 bases. The trim removed 6 bases at V and 4 bases at J, leaving 8 bases unmatched. Per the germline V gene, CDR1 is LGHNA and CDR2 is YNFKEQ. The length of the CDR3 is 15 residues. The CDR3 coding sequence is TGTGCCAGCAGAATTCTCAGGGGGCCCGGAAACACCATATATTTT. Protein sequence: CASRILRGPGNTIYF.

The J gene is TRBJ2-5, the V gene TRBV5-1, with TRBD2 matching 8 bases. The junction had 13 bases not matched to a gene; V was cut back by 4 bases and J by 5 bases. Germline V gene data show CDR1 as SGHRS and CDR2 as YFSETQ. The CDR3 consists of 16 residues. CDR3 nucleotide sequence: TGCGCCAGCAGCGGGGCATCCGGGGGGGCCTGGGAGACCCAGTACTTC. It codes for CASSGASGGAWETQYF.

In DNA, the CDR3 is TGTGCCACATGGACAGGGCTAGAGTTGAGGTCCTACAATGAGCAGTTCTTC. Translation: CATWTGLELRSYNEQFF. V gene TRBV10-3 combines with J gene TRBJ2-1; 8 nucleotides match TRBD1. CDR1 ENHRY and CDR2 SYGVKD come from the germline V gene. Trimming at V came to 10 bases and at J to 1 base, leaving 15 bases not matched to a gene. The CDR3 consists of 17 residues.

The chain employs TRBV7-3 and TRBJ2-1; D gene unclear. V shed 2 bases and J shed 4 bases, with 15 bases lying between them. CDR3 length: 16 residues. Germline CDR1 SGHTA, CDR2 FQGTGA. CDR3 amino acids: CASSLRPPSYYNEQFF. Here the CDR3 DNA reads TGTGCCAGCAGCTTACGCCCCCCTAGTTATTACAATGAGCAGTTCTTC.

The chain combines TRBV15 with TRBJ2-2; no reliable D call. Trimming removed 0 bases at V and 2 bases at J, with 10 bases between. Germline assignment: CDR1 LNHNV and CDR2 YYDKDF (reference sequence). The CDR3 consists of 16 residues. The CDR3 is CATSRDLSLNTGELFF. The CDR3 nucleotides read TGTGCCACCAGCAGAGATCTATCCTTAAACACCGGGGAGCTGTTTTTT.

The V and J genes are TRBV5-6 and TRBJ2-5, with TRBD2 identical over 8 bases. The J call is in doubt because the DNA end fits TRBJ2-7 better. CDR1 SGHDT and CDR2 YYEEEE come from the germline V gene. The CDR3 totals 13 residues. For the CDR3, the DNA is TGTGCCAGCAGCTGGCGGGGGGCTAACGAGCAGTACTTC. Translated, it gives CASSWRGANEQYF.

The count of this clone is one. The V and J genes are TRBV5-4 and TRBJ2-5; TRBD2 matches at 13 bases. Trimming at V came to 2 bases and at J to 4 bases, leaving 5 bases not matched to a gene. The V gene's germline CDR1 is SGHNT and CDR2 YYREEE (reference sequence). CDR3 length: 16 amino acids. The CDR3 sequence is CASSLRTSGRGETQYF. Written as DNA, the CDR3 is TGTGCCAGCAGCTTAAGGACTAGCGGGAGAGGAGAGACCCAGTACTTC.

This sequence joins TRBV28 and TRBJ2-6, with 8 bases lining up with TRBD1. Germline V lookup: CDR1 MDHEN, CDR2 SYDVKM. This CDR3 contains 17 residues. The V segment lost 8 bases and the J segment 1 base; nucleotides outside the gene matches: 10. Here the CDR3 DNA reads TGTGCCAGCCTCCTGAGTCAGGGGGCTTCTGGGGCCAACGTCCTGACTTTC. It yields the protein CASLLSQGASGANVLTF.

This clone was observed a single time. The rearrangement joins TRBV10-2 to TRBJ1-5; 8 bases line up with TRBD1. CDR1 and CDR2 (germline): WSHSY, SAAADI. This CDR3 region has 14 residues. V lost 4 bases to trimming and J lost 8 bases; unmatched junction nucleotides: 7. CDR3 nucleotides: TGCGCCAGCAGTGTTTCAGGGGGCGAGGAGCCCCAGCATTTT. Protein sequence: CASSVSGGEEPQHF.

V gene TRBV15 combines with J gene TRBJ1-5; a possible D gene is TRBD1 (5 bases). The V gene lost 1 base and the J gene lost 4 bases, with 11 bases spanning the gap. From germline, CDR1 is LNHNV and CDR2 YYDKDF (reference sequence). This CDR3 comprises 15 residues. The CDR3 here is CATSRGQQGNQPQHF. The DNA for the CDR3 is TGTGCCACCAGCAGAGGTCAGCAGGGTAATCAGCCCCAGCATTTT.

This clone is classed as medium-sized. The chain couples TRBV6-6 to TRBJ1-1, with unresolved D. The V end was cut by 8 bases, the J end by 3 bases, with 10 bases between. The CDR3 runs to 12 residues. CDR1 MNHNY and CDR2 SVGAGI come from the germline V gene (reference sequence). The CDR3 DNA sequence: TGTGCCAGCGCCCTGGGAGACACTGAAGCTTTCTTT. Translated, it gives CASALGDTEAFF.

This clone was detected only once. The V and J genes are TRBV5-1 and TRBJ1-4; D is unclear. Germline loops: CDR1 SGHRS, CDR2 YFSETQ. The CDR3 extends over 15 amino acids. The V gene lost 2 bases and the J gene lost 5 bases, with 13 bases spanning the gap. The DNA of the CDR3 is TGCGCCAGCAGCTTTAGCGTAGATCTAAATGAAAAACTGTTTTTT. Translation: CASSFSVDLNEKLFF.

V is TRBV11-2 and J is TRBJ2-1, with D perhaps TRBD2 (5 bases). Deletions cut 5 bases from V and 3 bases from J, with 17 bases between. The CDR3 is 16 amino acids. Germline-derived CDR1 and CDR2 are SGHAT and FQNNGV. The CDR3 is CASSLGPHGNYNEQFF. In DNA, the CDR3 is TGTGCCAGCAGCCTCGGACCCCACGGGAACTACAATGAGCAGTTCTTC.

The rearrangement uses TRBV28 and TRBJ2-7; no clear D. The CDR3 consists of 13 residues. Germline CDR1 MDHEN, CDR2 SYDVKM. The V and J ends lost 3 bases and 1 base respectively, with 7 bases between them. In DNA, the CDR3 is TGTGCCAGCAGTTTGGCCCCATCCTACGAGCAGTACTTC. Translated: CASSLAPSYEQYF. The full variable domain, completed using reference TRBV28 and TRBJ2-7, is DVKVTQSSRYLVKRTGEKVFLECVQDMDHENMFWYRQDPGLGLRLIYFSYDVKMKEKGDIPEGYSVSREKKERFSLILESASTNQTSMYLCASSLAPSYEQYFGPGTRLTVT.

The chain has TRBV28 and TRBJ2-7; the match to TRBD1 covers 7 bases. V dropped 6 bases and J dropped 3; count of bases not matched to a gene: 2. The CDR3 has 12 amino acids. Germline loops: CDR1 MDHEN, CDR2 SYDVKM. The CDR3, as DNA: TGTGCCAGCAGCGACAGGGTCTACGAGCAGTACTTC. It encodes CASSDRVYEQYF.

This chain connects TRBV5-1 to TRBJ2-1; 7 nucleotides match TRBD2. The ends lost 6 bases at V and 0 bases at J; junction bases unmatched: 9. The CDR3 extends over 16 amino acids. In germline, CDR1 is SGHRS, CDR2 YFSETQ. The CDR3 is CASTKRGGSSYNEQFF. In nucleotides, the CDR3 is TGCGCCAGCACTAAGAGGGGAGGGAGCTCCTACAATGAGCAGTTCTTC.

V gene TRBV10-1 combines with J gene TRBJ2-7; the match to TRBD2 covers 14 bases. The junction had 13 bases not matched to a gene; V was cut back by 9 bases and J by 3 bases. The CDR3 spans 17 residues. The germline CDR1 and CDR2 sequences are WNHNN and SYGVQD (reference sequence). In nucleotides, the CDR3 is TGCGCCAGTTCCTCCGGGGGACTAGCGGGGGAGAACTACGAGCAGTACTTC. The encoded protein is CASSSGGLAGENYEQYF.

This rearrangement joins TRBV7-3 to TRBJ2-1, with 15 bases fitting TRBD2. The trim removed 5 bases at V and 5 bases at J, leaving 1 base unmatched. Germline loops: CDR1 SGHTA, CDR2 FQGTGA. The CDR3 totals 15 residues. The DNA of the CDR3 is TGTGCCAGCAGCGGACTAGCGGGAGGGAACAATGAGCAGTTCTTC. Amino acids: CASSGLAGGNNEQFF.

The V gene is TRBV7-6, the J gene TRBJ2-3; the match to TRBD2 covers 12 bases. Trimming removed 1 base from V and 1 base from J; junction bases left unmatched: 9. Germline-derived CDR1 and CDR2 are SGHVS and FNYEAQ. The CDR3 runs to 19 residues. DNA of the CDR3: TGTGCCAGCAGCTTAGATTTGCCTAGCGGGAGGGCCCGCACAGATACGCAGTATTTT. Translated: CASSLDLPSGRARTDTQYF.